This record concerns one TCR beta chain sequence. Its matching antigen is unknown. This entry comes from a study of OX40 agonist ivuxolimab in advanced cancers. Looking at the study overall: Participants could have had prior anti-PD-1, anti-PD-L1 or anti-CTLA-4 therapy, and around 40% had some. Overall study findings and caveats: At 0.1 to 3.0 mg/kg, clonal expansion of CD4+ and CD8+ blood T cells had occurred by week 6. Among the lowest peripheral clonal expansion occurred in 0.1-3.0 mg/kg partial responders. Fewer expanded clones were found on average in CD4+ than in CD8+ T cells.

Assay: immunoSEQ multiplex PCR; the TCRdb copy retains only in-frame clones and omits some. The data contain some 64,000 clones, nearly 90% of them singletons. Trimming cost V 0 bases and J 2 bases; bases outside gene matches: 1. CDR1 and CDR2 (germline): SGDLS, YYNGEE. This CDR3 has 15 residues. The chain joins TRBV9 to TRBJ2-7; 11 bases agree with TRBD1. This receptor was taken from an adult with an advanced solid tumor such as melanoma, head and neck, liver or kidney cancer. The sequencing here drew on CD4+ or CD8+ T cells sorted from blood, taken in a trial of the OX40 agonist ivuxolimab. The chain's CDR3 is CASSVGTGGPYEQYF. As DNA, the CDR3 is TGTGCCAGCAGCGTAGGGACAGGGGGCCCCTACGAGCAGTACTTC.